These 31 T cell receptor beta chains share one sample of origin, sequenced in a study of cytomegalovirus exposure and HLA in healthy donors. PCR involved 60 Vbeta and 13 Jbeta primers. Libraries were prepared by immunoSEQ multiplex PCR; TCRdb keeps only in-frame clonotypes and omits some of them. The sample shows about 160,000 clones, roughly 80% of them seen only once. The sample comprised PBMCs. The receptors were sampled from a female donor in good health and CMV-seronegative.

About this clone: Other DNA sequences in the same sample also yield this CDR3. This chain links TRBV6-5 with TRBJ2-7; no reliable D call. From germline, CDR1 is MNHEY and CDR2 SVGAGI. This CDR3 comprises 13 residues. Trimming removed 2 bases from V and 4 bases from J, with 9 bases in between. CDR3 protein: CASSYRSSYEQYF. CDR3 DNA: TGTGCCAGCAGTTACAGATCCAGTTACGAGCAGTACTTC.

The rearrangement joins TRBV27 to TRBJ2-4; maybe TRBD2 (5 bases). CDR3 length equals 15 residues. The germline V gene encodes CDR1 MNHEY and CDR2 SMNVEV (reference sequence). The V gene lost 2 bases and the J gene lost 0 bases, with 8 bases spanning the gap. The DNA for the CDR3 is TGTGCCAGCAGTTTACGGGGATTAGCCAAAAACATTCAGTACTTC. Translation gives CASSLRGLAKNIQYF.

A few counts support this clone. CDR3 sequence: CASSLEGQAYQPQHF. For the CDR3, the DNA is TGCGCCAGCAGCTTGGAGGGACAGGCTTATCAGCCCCAGCATTTT. This chain links TRBV5-1 with TRBJ1-5; 8 bases fit TRBD1. This CDR3 is built from 15 residues. With 0 bases clipped from V and 5 bases from J, the junction kept 4 bases outside the gene matches. CDR1 is SGHRS, CDR2 YFSETQ, per germline.

The chain couples TRBV5-4 to TRBJ1-6, with D unclear. Trimming left V 0 bases short and J 7 bases short, with 8 bases between. CDR3 length: 14 amino acids. Germline V lookup: CDR1 SGHNT, CDR2 YYREEE (reference sequence). CDR3 loop: CASSLDQYNSPLHF. The CDR3 DNA is TGTGCCAGCAGCTTGGATCAGTACAATTCACCCCTCCACTTT.

This clone turned up a few times. The rearrangement uses TRBV6-5 and TRBJ1-5; D is ambiguous. The germline V and J ends were trimmed by 6 bases and 1 base, with 7 bases remaining between them. This CDR3 has 13 residues. Per the germline V gene, CDR1 is MNHEY and CDR2 is SVGAGI. The CDR3 DNA reads TGTGCCAGCAGCAGCAGGAGCAATCAGCCCCAGCATTTT. Protein product: CASSSRSNQPQHF.

The chain has TRBV5-6 and TRBJ2-5, with a possible D match to TRBD2 (9 bases). With 4 bases removed from V and 5 bases from J, the gap between germline ends came to 21 bases. Germline V gene sequence: CDR1 SGHDT, CDR2 YYEEEE. The CDR3 is 16 amino acids. This chain's CDR3 is CASSPAQGAGGETQYF. CDR3 sequence (DNA): TGTGCCAGCAGCCCGGCGCAGGGGGCGGGAGGGGAGACCCAGTACTTC.

This chain joins TRBV9 and TRBJ1-3; 11 bases line up with TRBD1. V was pared by 4 bases and J by 1 base, with 10 bases of the junction left unmatched. Germline V gene lookup returns CDR1 SGDLS and CDR2 YYNGEE. This CDR3 spans 18 amino acids. The CDR3 loop reads CASSYELGQGVSGNTIYF. CDR3 nucleotide sequence: TGTGCCAGCAGCTACGAACTGGGACAGGGGGTGTCTGGAAACACCATATATTTT.

This clone was seen a handful of times. The genes are TRBV27 and TRBJ2-2; a possible D gene is TRBD2 (6 bases). Looked up from germline, CDR1 is MNHEY and CDR2 is SMNVEV (reference sequence). The CDR3 covers 13 residues. V lost 1 base and J 6 bases, leaving 6 bases between the germline ends. The CDR3 DNA follows: TGTGCCAGCAGTTTATGGGGGGCCGGGGAGCTGTTTTTT. Translating it yields CASSLWGAGELFF.

The V call is TRBV6-1, the J call TRBJ1-5, with D tentatively TRBD1 (6 bases). Deletions cut 10 bases from V and 0 bases from J, with 13 bases between. Germline loops: CDR1 MNHNS, CDR2 SASEGT. CDR3 size: 14 residues. CDR3: CATKDSYSNQPQHF. CDR3 DNA: TGTGCCACCAAGGACAGCTATAGCAATCAGCCCCAGCATTTT.

This clone was seen a few times. This sequence joins TRBV14 and TRBJ2-7, with 9 nucleotides matching TRBD1. This CDR3 has 14 residues. J was trimmed by 5 bases and V by 4 bases; bases with no gene match: 6. Per the germline V gene, CDR1 is SGHDN and CDR2 is FVKESK. This CDR3 is CASSLRQGGNEQYF. Written as DNA, the CDR3 is TGTGCCAGCAGCCTCCGACAGGGGGGGAACGAGCAGTACTTC.

This chain joins TRBV29-1 and TRBJ2-1, with 8 bases matching TRBD1. The CDR3 has 13 residues. Germline V gene sequence: CDR1 SQVTM, CDR2 ANQGSEA. V trimming: 3 bases; J trimming: 5 bases; junction bases outside the gene matches: 3. The CDR3 bases are TGCAGCGTTGACAGGGGGCCCGACAATGAGCAGTTCTTC. It specifies CSVDRGPDNEQFF.

The V and J genes are TRBV7-9 and TRBJ2-5; 8 bases are a match to TRBD1. Germline CDR1 is SEHNR and CDR2 is FQNEAQ (reference sequence). V was pared by 2 bases and J by 2 bases, with 1 base of the junction left unmatched. The CDR3 sequence is 14 residues long. The CDR3 region has the DNA TGTGCCAGCAGCTTAAGGACAGGGCAAGAGACCCAGTACTTC. Translation gives CASSLRTGQETQYF. The whole variable domain, remainder taken from reference TRBV7-9 and TRBJ2-5, is DTGVSQNPRHKITKRGQNVTFRCDPISEHNRLYWYRQTLGQGPEFLTYFQNEAQLEKSRLLSDRFSAERPKGSFSTLEIQRTEQGDSAMYLCASSLRTGQETQYFGPGTRLLVL.

J is TRBJ1-4 and V is TRBV7-2; D remains unclear. The germline V and J ends were trimmed by 5 bases and 0 bases, with 10 bases remaining between them. Germline V lookup: CDR1 SGHTA, CDR2 FQGNSA. The CDR3 spans 15 residues. CDR3 sequence (DNA): TGTGCCAGCAGCAGGAGAATCGCAACTAATGAAAAACTGTTTTTT. Its translation is CASSRRIATNEKLFF.

The chain joins TRBV5-5 to TRBJ1-4, with D maybe TRBD1 (5 bases). The CDR3 length is 16 residues. Trimming removed 0 bases at V and 0 bases at J, with 9 bases between. Germline lookup yields CDR1 SGHKS and CDR2 YYEKEE (reference sequence). The CDR3 sequence is CASSLDRRTTNEKLFF. CDR3 coding DNA: TGTGCCAGCAGCTTGGACAGGCGTACAACTAATGAAAAACTGTTTTTT.

This chain uses TRBV4-1 with TRBJ2-5, with TRBD2 matching over 12 bases. This CDR3 region has 15 residues. Germline assignment: CDR1 MGHRA and CDR2 YSYEKL. V lost 4 bases, J lost 1 base, and 1 base stayed unmatched. The CDR3 loop is CASSPSGGVQETQYF. In DNA form, the CDR3 reads TGCGCCAGCAGCCCTAGCGGGGGGGTCCAAGAGACCCAGTACTTC.

This chain links TRBV19 with TRBJ1-1; no definite D call. Germline CDR1 and CDR2: LNHDA and SQIVND (reference sequence). This CDR3 has 13 amino acids. V was trimmed by 1 base and J by 5 bases, leaving 8 bases between them. The DNA of the CDR3 is TGTGCCAGTAGTATAGTTACGGGGACTGAAGCTTTCTTT. It translates to CASSIVTGTEAFF.

V usage is TRBV30 and J usage is TRBJ2-7, with D perhaps matching TRBD1 (5 bases). With 4 bases removed from V and 6 bases from J, the gap between germline ends came to 16 bases. CDR1 is GTSNPN and CDR2 is SVGIG in the germline V gene (reference sequence). This CDR3 is built from 13 residues. CDR3 DNA: TGTGCCTGGATAACTGTGAATAGGGGCGAGCAGTACTTC. Its protein is CAWITVNRGEQYF.

This clone was seen a handful of times. The V gene is TRBV7-8, the J gene TRBJ2-7; perhaps TRBD2 as D (5 bases). The CDR3 runs 15 residues. Trimming removed 1 base from V and 0 bases from J, with 10 bases in between. Germline CDR1 and CDR2: SGHVS and FQNEAQ. The CDR3 reads CASSLDGVISYEQYF. Here the CDR3 DNA reads TGTGCCAGCAGCTTAGACGGGGTAATCTCCTACGAGCAGTACTTC.

This rearrangement joins TRBV7-2 to TRBJ2-1, with a weak D call TRBD1 (5 bases). CDR1 is SGHTA, CDR2 FQGNSA, per germline. This CDR3 spans 14 amino acids. Between the trimmed V and J ends, which lost 4 bases and 1 base, there was a span of 8 bases. The CDR3 sequence: CASSWGLSYNEQFF. The CDR3 DNA follows: TGTGCCAGCAGCTGGGGCTTATCCTACAATGAGCAGTTCTTC.

The chain carries TRBV18 and TRBJ2-1; TRBD1 is a possible D gene (5 bases). Trimming took 5 bases from V and 8 from J, leaving 10 bases between them. Germline CDR1 is KGHSH and CDR2 is LQKENI. The CDR3 extends over 12 amino acids. The CDR3 loop is CASSTDSYEQFF. The DNA for the CDR3 is TGTGCCAGCTCAACCGACAGCTATGAGCAGTTCTTC.

This clone was found a few times. V and J are TRBV19 and TRBJ2-7; 8 bases are a match to TRBD2. Germline V gene sequence: CDR1 LNHDA, CDR2 SQIVND (reference sequence). The CDR3 loop spans 15 amino acids. Trimming removed 6 bases from V and 3 bases from J; junction bases left unmatched: 10. The CDR3 spells CASSPPSSGGYEQYF. CDR3 nucleotide sequence: TGTGCCAGTAGCCCTCCTTCCAGCGGGGGCTACGAGCAGTACTTC.

This chain uses TRBV10-2 with TRBJ1-5; D not certain. The CDR3 is 14 amino acids. The germline gives CDR1 WSHSY, CDR2 SAAADI. Trimming cost V 0 bases and J 0 bases, with 3 bases left between them. CDR3 in DNA: TGCGCCAGCAGTGAGTCGAGTAGCAATCAGCCCCAGCATTTT. Encoded protein: CASSESSSNQPQHF.

This clone was observed a handful of times. CDR3 in DNA: TGTGCCAGCAGCCCCGCCGGGGGGGTCACCGGGGAGCTGTTTTTT. As protein: CASSPAGGVTGELFF. The rearrangement links TRBV9 to TRBJ2-2; 8 bases fit TRBD2. With V trimmed by 4 bases and J by 4 bases, 6 bases remained unmatched. The CDR3 is 15 amino acids. The germline gives CDR1 SGDLS, CDR2 YYNGEE.

V usage is TRBV30 and J usage is TRBJ2-2; D might be TRBD2 (5 bases). Germline V CDR1 and CDR2: GTSNPN, SVGIG (reference sequence). The length of the CDR3 is 14 residues. With 1 base removed from V and 3 bases from J, the gap between germline ends came to 9 bases. The CDR3 spells CAWSGRTYTGELFF. In nucleotides, the CDR3 is TGTGCCTGGAGTGGGCGGACTTACACCGGGGAGCTGTTTTTT. Supplemented by reference TRBV30 and TRBJ2-2, the full variable domain reads SQTIHQWPATLVQPVGSPLSLECTVEGTSNPNLYWYRQAAGRGLQLLFYSVGIGQISSEVPQNLSASRPQDRQFILSSKKLLLSDSGFYLCAWSGRTYTGELFFGEGSRLTVL.

The rearrangement links TRBV5-1 to TRBJ2-2, with 10 bases aligning to TRBD2. The CDR3 extends over 17 amino acids. Trimming removed 4 bases from V and 5 bases from J; junction bases left unmatched: 11. In germline, CDR1 is SGHRS, CDR2 YFSETQ. CDR3 coding DNA: TGCGCCAGCAGCCGCAGCGGGGGGGGCCGATGGACCGGGGAGCTGTTTTTT. It encodes CASSRSGGGRWTGELFF.

The V call is TRBV30, the J call TRBJ2-7; D might be TRBD1 (6 bases). Trimming left V 3 bases short and J 0 bases short, with 18 bases between. Germline V lookup: CDR1 GTSNPN, CDR2 SVGIG (reference sequence). CDR3 length: 16 amino acids. CDR3 residues: CAWRTPGQGDSYEQYF. Written as DNA, the CDR3 is TGTGCCTGGAGAACTCCGGGACAAGGGGACTCCTACGAGCAGTACTTC.

The chain combines TRBV5-1 with TRBJ1-5, with TRBD1 as a possible D gene (6 bases). Per the germline V gene, CDR1 is SGHRS and CDR2 is YFSETQ. This CDR3 region has 15 residues. Between the trimmed V and J ends, which lost 0 bases and 1 base, there was a span of 8 bases. CDR3 nucleotide sequence: TGCGCCAGCAGCTTGGCCGGGACAAGCAATCAGCCCCAGCATTTT. Protein sequence: CASSLAGTSNQPQHF.

This clone was seen just once. This sequence joins TRBV7-2 and TRBJ1-2, with 7 bases aligning to TRBD1. Germline assignment: CDR1 SGHTA and CDR2 FQGNSA. Losses at the gene ends were 10 bases for V and 2 bases for J; bases not matched to a gene: 4. The CDR3 totals 12 residues. For the CDR3, the DNA is TGTGCCAAAACGACAGGGAACTATGGCTACACCTTC. Its protein is CAKTTGNYGYTF.

CDR3 sequence reads: CASSGDYFDEQFF. CDR3 coding DNA: TGTGCCAGCAGCGGGGACTATTTCGATGAGCAGTTCTTC. The gene calls are TRBV5-4 and TRBJ2-1, with 7 bases lining up with TRBD2. CDR3 length equals 13 residues. V lost 4 bases to trimming and J lost 8 bases; unmatched junction nucleotides: 6. The V gene's germline CDR1 is SGHNT and CDR2 YYREEE (reference sequence).

The genes are TRBV5-1 and TRBJ2-7; 7 nucleotides line up with TRBD1. The CDR3 contains 14 residues. Germline V CDR1 and CDR2: SGHRS, YFSETQ. J was trimmed by 1 base and V by 6 bases; bases with no gene match: 7. Here the CDR3 DNA reads TGCGCCAGCACTCATGGGACAGAGTCCTACGAGCAGTACTTC. Protein product: CASTHGTESYEQYF.

V and J are TRBV6-6 and TRBJ1-5, with D hard to call. Germline V CDR1 and CDR2: MNHNY, SVGAGI (reference sequence). Trimming took off 6 bases at V and 3 bases at J, with 6 bases between the two ends. The CDR3 is made up of 12 amino acids. CDR3 amino acids: CASSQANQPQHF. CDR3 in DNA: TGTGCCAGCAGCCAGGCCAATCAGCCCCAGCATTTT.